This TCR beta chain was recovered during a study of cytomegalovirus exposure and HLA in healthy donors. Findings and limits, study-wide: A few CMV-associated chains proved CMV antigen-specific in vitro. Earlier analysis yielded a pattern in which most TCR beta V segments were productive about 90% or about 30% of the time. The authors judged a highly shared variant cluster likely a sequencing artifact. The classifier, whose performance was assessed in both the original and validation cohorts, reportedly diagnosed cytomegalovirus status with high specificity and sensitivity.

PCR amplification relied on 60 Vbeta primers (plus 13 Jbeta primers). Method: immunoSEQ multiplex PCR; TCRdb's copy keeps in-frame clones and lacks some. Among over 130,000 clones listed, roughly 77% were seen once. For this clone: The antigen remains undetermined.

This CDR3 is built from 12 residues. Per the germline V gene, CDR1 is SQVTM and CDR2 is ANQGSEA. V trimming: 6 bases; J trimming: 4 bases; junction bases outside the gene matches: 3. V usage is TRBV29-1 and J usage is TRBJ1-5; 7 bases are a match to TRBD1. Sequenced material: PBMCs. This TCR came from a woman under 40 in good health and CMV-seronegative. The DNA for the CDR3 is TGCAGCGTCGGGGGACAGAATCAGCCCCAGCATTTT. Protein product: CSVGGQNQPQHF. The full variable domain, with the rest looked up from reference TRBV29-1 and TRBJ1-5, is SAVISQKPSRDICQRGTSLTIQCQVDSQVTMMFWYRQQPGQSLTLIATANQGSEATYESGFVIDKFPISRPNLTFSTLTVSNMSPEDSSIYLCSVGGQNQPQHFGDGTRLSIL.